These 6 T cell receptor beta chains were all obtained from the same sample, sequenced in a study of blood T cell repertoires in COVID-19 (dated by TCRdb to about 2020). The library was built by means of the immunoSEQ multiplex PCR assay. TCRdb's version of the immuneACCESS table is confined to in-frame rearrangements and falls short of the full clone set. An unresolved V gene accounts for under half of the shortfall where checked; the remainder is of unknown origin. For this sample there are 45,000 to 70,000 clones; more than 70% appear just once. Approximately 7.2% of the sample is held by the ten biggest clonotypes. The sample comprised peripheral blood. These receptors were collected from a man aged 55-75 years with acute or convalescent COVID-19.

This chain joins TRBV6-2 or TRBV6-3 and TRBJ1-5; D is possibly TRBD1 (6 bases). Germline lookup yields CDR1 MNHEY and CDR2 SVGEGT. Trimming took off 3 bases at V and 1 base at J, with 10 bases between the two ends. The CDR3 has 15 residues. CDR3 nucleotide sequence: TGTGCCAGCAGTTATACGGACAGAAGCAATCAGCCCCAGCATTTT. Translated, it gives CASSYTDRSNQPQHF.

The sample holds a few counts of this clone. The chain is built from TRBV6-5 and TRBJ2-2, with a weak D call TRBD1 (6 bases). The CDR3 is made up of 14 amino acids. The ends were cut back, 7 bases at V and 6 bases at J, with 15 bases in the middle. Germline assignment: CDR1 MNHEY and CDR2 SVGAGI. This chain's CDR3 is CASIQPTGSGELFF. CDR3 DNA: TGTGCCAGCATCCAACCCACAGGGTCCGGGGAGCTGTTTTTT.

The chain combines TRBV19 with TRBJ2-3; D is perhaps TRBD2 (7 bases). V lost 4 bases and J 4 bases, leaving 15 bases between the germline ends. Germline V lookup: CDR1 LNHDA, CDR2 SQIVND (reference sequence). This CDR3 spans 15 amino acids. The CDR3 coding sequence is TGTGCCAGTAGTAAGGCGGGGGCGCGGGCAGATACGCAGTATTTT. This gives the protein CASSKAGARADTQYF. Full variable domain (rest looked up from reference TRBV19 and TRBJ2-3): DGGITQSPKYLFRKEGQNVTLSCEQNLNHDAMYWYRQDPGQGLRLIYYSQIVNDFQKGDIAEGYSVSREKKESFPLTVTSAQKNPTAFYLCASSKAGARADTQYFGPGTRLTVL.

This clone has only a few counts. CDR3 DNA: TGTGCCAGCACCGGAGCGGGGGGGCACACCGGGGAGCTGTTTTTT. Encoded protein: CASTGAGGHTGELFF. The genes are TRBV2 and TRBJ2-2; 10 nucleotides match TRBD2. J lost 3 bases, V lost 7 bases, and 5 bases had no gene match. The CDR3 sequence is 15 residues long. Germline assignment: CDR1 SNHLY and CDR2 FYNNEI.

The chain joins TRBV2 to TRBJ2-7; D gene uncertain. Germline-derived CDR1 and CDR2 are SNHLY and FYNNEI. V lost 6 bases and J 4 bases, leaving 19 bases between the germline ends. This CDR3 spans 15 amino acids. The CDR3 loop reads CASRWRQILSYEQYF. The CDR3 DNA reads TGTGCCAGCAGGTGGCGACAAATACTTTCTTACGAGCAGTACTTC.

This clone was counted between two and nine times. This chain uses TRBV6-2 or TRBV6-3 with TRBJ1-1; tentatively, D is TRBD1 (6 bases). This CDR3 spans 15 amino acids. Germline assignment: CDR1 MNHEY and CDR2 SVGEGT. Trimming stripped 6 bases from V and 7 bases from J, with 21 bases between. The CDR3 is CASRPVDRINGEAFF. CDR3 nucleotides: TGTGCCAGCAGACCTGTCGACAGGATAAACGGTGAAGCTTTCTTT.